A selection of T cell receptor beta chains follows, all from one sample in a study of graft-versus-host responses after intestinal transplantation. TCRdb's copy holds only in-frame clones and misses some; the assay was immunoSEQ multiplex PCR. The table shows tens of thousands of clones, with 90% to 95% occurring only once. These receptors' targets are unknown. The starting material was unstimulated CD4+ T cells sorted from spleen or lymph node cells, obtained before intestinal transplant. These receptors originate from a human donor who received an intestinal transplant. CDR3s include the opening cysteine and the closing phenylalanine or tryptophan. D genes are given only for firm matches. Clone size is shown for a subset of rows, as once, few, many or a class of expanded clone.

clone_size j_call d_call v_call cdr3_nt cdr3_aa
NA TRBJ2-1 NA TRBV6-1 TGTGCCAGCGGCAGGGTATCGTACAATGAGCAGTTCTTC CASGRVSYNEQFF
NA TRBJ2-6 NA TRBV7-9 TGTGCCAGCAATAGCGTAGGCAGCTCTGGGGCCAACGTCCTGACTTTC CASNSVGSSGANVLTF
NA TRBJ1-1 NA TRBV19 TGTGCCAGTAGTATTCCCCGCCAGGGTAACACTGAAGCTTTCTTT CASSIPRQGNTEAFF
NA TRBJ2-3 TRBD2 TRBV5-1 TGCGCCAGCAGCTTGGTTCGGGCTAGCGGGGGGAGCACAGATACGCAGTATTTT CASSLVRASGGSTDTQYF
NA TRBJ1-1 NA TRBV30 TGTGCCTGGAGTGTAAACAGGGAAGCTTTCTTT CAWSVNREAFF
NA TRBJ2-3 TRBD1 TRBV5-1 TGCGCCAGCAGCTTAGGGGACAGGGGACCAGATACGCAGTATTTT CASSLGDRGPDTQYF
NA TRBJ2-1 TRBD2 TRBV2 TGTGCCAGCAGGCCCCCTTTAGCGGGGGGGAACAATGAGCAGTTCTTC CASRPPLAGGNNEQFF
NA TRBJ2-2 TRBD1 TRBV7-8 TGTGCCAGCACCTCCGGGACAGGGAACACCGGGGAGCTGTTTTTT CASTSGTGNTGELFF
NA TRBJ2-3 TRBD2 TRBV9 TGTGCCAGCAGCGCCACTAGCGGGGGAAGCACAGATACGCAGTATTTT CASSATSGGSTDTQYF
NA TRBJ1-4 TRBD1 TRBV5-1 TGCGCCAGCAGCTTTGGGACAGATTTGCATGGTGGAAAACTGTTTTTT CASSFGTDLHGGKLFF
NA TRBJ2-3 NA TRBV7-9 TGTGCCAGCAGCCCCCTACAGAAGCTCTTAGGCACAGATACGCAGTATTTT CASSPLQKLLGTDTQYF
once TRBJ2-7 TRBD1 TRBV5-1 TGCGCCAGCAGCCCCCTGGACAGGGGGAAGGACGAGCAGTACTTC CASSPLDRGKDEQYF
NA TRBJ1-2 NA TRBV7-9 TGTGCCAGCAGGCCATCGTGGCGGGATGGCTACACCTTC CASRPSWRDGYTF
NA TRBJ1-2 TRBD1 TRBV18 TGTGCCAGCTCACCGGACAGGGGCCAACACTACTATGGCTACACCTTC CASSPDRGQHYYGYTF
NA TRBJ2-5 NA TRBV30 TGTGCCTGCGGGGCAGGGCTCCGGGGGGAGACCCAGTACTTC CACGAGLRGETQYF